This T cell receptor beta chain was profiled in a study of cytomegalovirus exposure and HLA in healthy donors. Whole-study context: Of all 398 donors who were genotyped, around 82% belonged to the Caucasian-associated ancestry cluster.

PCR involved 60 Vbeta and 13 Jbeta primers. The method was immunoSEQ multiplex PCR; TCRdb's version includes in-frame clones alone and lacks a portion of them. The sample data list 65,000 to 95,000 clones. Remarks on this clone: Its specificity is not known.

The CDR3 loop spans 15 amino acids. Germline CDR1 is SGHNT and CDR2 is YENEEA. With 5 bases removed from V and 4 bases from J, the gap between germline ends came to 17 bases. General study results and limits: Previously analyzed data showed that most TCR beta V segments were productive at a frequency of about 87% or about 30%. Accurate predictions that matched the HLA-A and HLA-B alleles of most subjects were reportedly made from TCR beta sequences. By a later analysis, the bulk of CMV-associated TCR beta chains appeared HLA-restricted.

The sample consisted of PBMCs. This receptor was identified in a woman between 55 and 75 years old in good health and CMV-seronegative. The rearrangement uses TRBV11-3 and TRBJ1-1; possibly TRBD1 for D (6 bases). As DNA, the CDR3 is TGTGCCAGCAGCCCTGGGGCAGGGGCCAGCACTGAAGCTTTCTTT. It codes for CASSPGAGASTEAFF.